These 22 T cell receptor beta chains were all obtained from the same sample, sequenced in a study of cytomegalovirus exposure and HLA in healthy donors. The PCR was carried out with 60 Vbeta primers and 13 Jbeta primers. Clones were read by immunoSEQ multiplex PCR, and TCRdb kept only the in-frame ones, dropping some. This sample has over 95,000 clones, with over 65% found just once. Sequencing was performed on PBMCs. Source of these receptors: a female donor in good health and CMV-seronegative.

The rearrangement joins TRBV27 to TRBJ1-1; 7 nucleotides line up with TRBD1. Germline CDR1 reads MNHEY; CDR2 reads SMNVEV (reference sequence). V lost 2 bases and J lost 6; bases outside the gene matches: 3. The CDR3 has 13 amino acids. CDR3 sequence: CASSLHRGSEAFF. CDR3 nucleotide sequence: TGTGCCAGCAGTTTACACAGGGGATCTGAAGCTTTCTTT.

The genes are TRBV15 and TRBJ2-7, with TRBD1 as a possible D gene (5 bases). Germline lookup yields CDR1 LNHNV and CDR2 YYDKDF (reference sequence). Deletions cut 1 base from V and 3 bases from J, with 13 bases between. This CDR3 is 15 amino acids long. The CDR3 nucleotides read TGTGCCACCAGCAGAGGGGGCTACCTTAGCTACGAGCAGTACTTC. This sequence encodes CATSRGGYLSYEQYF.

The V call is TRBV5-5, the J call TRBJ1-4; D is undetermined. V was shortened by 1 base and J by 5 bases, with 15 bases between the two germline ends. The CDR3 extends over 16 amino acids. From germline, CDR1 is SGHKS and CDR2 YYEKEE (reference sequence). The CDR3 DNA sequence: TGTGCCAGCAGCTTGCCTCGCCAGGCCGTAAATGAAAAACTGTTTTTT. Residues: CASSLPRQAVNEKLFF.

A note on this clone: A read error may account for a junction end that differs from germline. The chain is built from TRBV7-9 and TRBJ1-1; 8 bases match TRBD1. Germline CDR1 and CDR2: SEHNR and FQNEAQ (reference sequence). CDR3 length: 14 residues. This CDR3 reads CSSTLTGVNTEAFF. The CDR3 nucleotides read TGTTCCAGCACCCTGACAGGGGTAAACACTGAAGCTTTCTTT.

The chain links TRBV12-5 to TRBJ1-2; no clear D. The CDR3 is 12 amino acids. The V end lost 6 bases, the J end lost 7 bases, and 12 bases lay between the germline ends. Germline V gene sequence: CDR1 LGHNT, CDR2 FRNRAP. CDR3 in DNA: TGTGCTAGTGGCCCCCCCGGTGGTGGCTACACCTTC. Its translation: CASGPPGGGYTF. Full variable domain (missing parts from reference TRBV12-5 and TRBJ1-2): DARVTQTPRHKVTEMGQEVTMRCQPILGHNTVFWYRQTMMQGLELLAYFRNRAPLDDSGMPKDRFSAEMPDATLATLKIQPSEPRDSAVYFCASGPPGGGYTFGSGTRLTVV.

The chain carries TRBV5-1 and TRBJ2-7; the D is unclear. The V end was cut by 2 bases, the J end by 2 bases, with 5 bases between. Germline loops: CDR1 SGHRS, CDR2 YFSETQ. The CDR3 loop spans 12 amino acids. CDR3 DNA sequence: TGCGCCAGCAGCTTACTACCCTACGAGCAGTACTTC. Amino acid sequence: CASSLLPYEQYF.

The genes are TRBV5-1 and TRBJ2-5; perhaps TRBD1 as D (6 bases). Germline V gene sequence: CDR1 SGHRS, CDR2 YFSETQ. The CDR3 contains 14 residues. The germline V and J ends were trimmed by 0 bases and 1 base, with 7 bases remaining between them. The CDR3 DNA reads as TGCGCCAGCAGCTTGGACAGGGTCCAAGAGACCCAGTACTTC. Translated: CASSLDRVQETQYF.

The chain uses TRBV19 and TRBJ2-7, with 11 bases that match TRBD2. V was pared by 2 bases and J by 5 bases, with 11 bases of the junction left unmatched. There are 17 residues in the CDR3. Germline V gene sequence: CDR1 LNHDA, CDR2 SQIVND (reference sequence). The CDR3 region has the DNA TGTGCCAGTAGTATAAGTTCAGTAGCGGGGGGGCTCCACGAGCAGTACTTC. As protein: CASSISSVAGGLHEQYF.

The J gene is TRBJ1-2, the V gene TRBV6-5; 11 nucleotides agree with TRBD1. Germline V lookup: CDR1 MNHEY, CDR2 SVGAGI. The CDR3 has 15 residues. The ends lost 5 bases at V and 6 bases at J; junction bases unmatched: 8. The CDR3, as DNA: TGTGCCAGCAGTCCCCAGGGACAGGGGGTAAATGGCTACACCTTC. It yields the protein CASSPQGQGVNGYTF.

The V call is TRBV5-6, the J call TRBJ1-2; TRBD1 aligns across 7 bases. The CDR3 length is 15 residues. V dropped 1 base and J dropped 4; count of bases not matched to a gene: 7. Per the germline V gene, CDR1 is SGHDT and CDR2 is YYEEEE. The CDR3 DNA is TGTGCCAGCAGCTTGTTTCCAGGGGGTCTCTATGGCTACACCTTC. Translated: CASSLFPGGLYGYTF.

The V and J genes are TRBV4-3 and TRBJ1-5; D call uncertain. This CDR3 comprises 16 residues. Germline assignment: CDR1 LGHNA and CDR2 YSLEER. V shed 1 base and J shed 1 base, with 11 bases lying between them. CDR3 bases: TGCGCCAGCAGCCAAGGTAGTGGAGAGAGCAATCAGCCCCAGCATTTT. It translates to CASSQGSGESNQPQHF.

The V call is TRBV4-2, the J call TRBJ2-1, with 8 bases fitting TRBD1. The J segment lost 10 bases and the V segment lost 3 bases, leaving 17 bases of the junction unmatched. The CDR3 covers 17 residues. CDR1 and CDR2 from the germline V gene are LGHNA and YNFKEQ. In DNA, the CDR3 is TGTGCCAGCAGCCAGTGGGGGACAGGCGCCTACCCGGGAGAGCAGTTCTTC. This encodes CASSQWGTGAYPGEQFF.

CDR3 protein: CASSQEGEGNYEQYF. The CDR3 nucleotides are TGTGCCAGCAGCCAAGAGGGGGAGGGCAACTACGAGCAGTACTTC. This sequence joins TRBV4-2 and TRBJ2-7, with TRBD2 matching 7 bases. Germline-derived CDR1 and CDR2 are LGHNA and YNFKEQ. The CDR3 loop spans 15 amino acids. V gave up 0 bases and J gave up 3 bases; unmatched junction bases: 5.

This sequence joins TRBV7-9 and TRBJ2-7, with TRBD1 as a possible D gene (6 bases). Germline CDR1 is SEHNR and CDR2 is FQNEAQ (reference sequence). The CDR3 has 14 amino acids. Trimming removed 8 bases from V and 6 bases from J, with 20 bases in between. CDR3: CASAPTGRGGEQYF. CDR3 nucleotides: TGTGCCAGCGCACCTACCGGCAGGGGCGGCGAGCAGTACTTC.

V and J are TRBV7-3 and TRBJ2-1; 11 nucleotides line up with TRBD2. The CDR3 sequence is 14 residues long. Trimming took 3 bases from V and 10 from J; bases not matched to a gene: 5. Germline values: CDR1 SGHTA, CDR2 FQGTGA. The CDR3 region is CASSFLAGGKEQFF. As DNA, the CDR3 is TGTGCCAGCAGCTTTCTAGCGGGGGGCAAAGAGCAGTTCTTC.

The chain carries TRBV7-6 and TRBJ2-1; weak D call: TRBD2 (7 bases). Germline CDR1 reads SGHVS; CDR2 reads FNYEAQ. The CDR3 has 15 residues. V was trimmed by 7 bases and J by 7 bases, leaving 20 bases between them. CDR3 DNA sequence: TGTGCCAGCAATCCTGGGGGCGGGGGCTTTAATGAGCAGTTCTTC. It translates to CASNPGGGGFNEQFF.

This chain links TRBV28 with TRBJ2-7; TRBD1 aligns across 9 bases. Looked up from germline, CDR1 is MDHEN and CDR2 is SYDVKM. The V segment lost 6 bases and the J segment 5 bases; nucleotides outside the gene matches: 8. The CDR3 is 14 residues long. This CDR3 reads CASRTGGRFHEQYF. The CDR3 DNA reads TGTGCCAGCAGGACAGGGGGTCGCTTTCACGAGCAGTACTTC.

The rearrangement uses TRBV4-1 and TRBJ2-7; D is unclear. The ends were cut back, 5 bases at V and 1 base at J, with 9 bases in the middle. This CDR3 spans 13 amino acids. The V gene's germline CDR1 is MGHRA and CDR2 YSYEKL. CDR3 region: CASSFLGSYEQYF. DNA of the CDR3: TGCGCCAGCAGCTTTCTCGGGTCCTACGAGCAGTACTTC.

The chain employs TRBV6-1 and TRBJ1-2; D is unresolved. CDR1 is MNHNS and CDR2 is SASEGT in the germline V gene. Trimming took off 2 bases at V and 4 bases at J, with 11 bases between the two ends. CDR3 length: 14 residues. The CDR3 here is CASSEPSRFYGYTF. The CDR3 bases are TGTGCCAGCAGTGAACCTAGCAGGTTCTATGGCTACACCTTC.

This clone showed up just a few times. The chain links TRBV10-3 to TRBJ1-4; 7 bases match TRBD1. Looked up from germline, CDR1 is ENHRY and CDR2 is SYGVKD. The CDR3 consists of 15 residues. After removal of 2 bases from V and 7 bases from J, the junction contained 7 bases not matched to a gene. The CDR3 DNA reads as TGTGCCATCAGTGAGGCTGACAGGGTCGGTGAAAAACTGTTTTTT. Its translation: CAISEADRVGEKLFF.

This chain joins TRBV27 and TRBJ2-1, with 8 bases matching TRBD2. The CDR3 covers 16 residues. Germline V CDR1 and CDR2: MNHEY, SMNVEV (reference sequence). V lost 6 bases to trimming and J lost 8 bases; unmatched junction nucleotides: 15. CDR3 amino acids: CASSVFVSGGPHEQFF. The CDR3 nucleotides read TGTGCCAGCAGCGTCTTTGTGTCGGGGGGGCCCCATGAGCAGTTCTTC.

V is TRBV2 and J is TRBJ1-2; D is unclear. CDR3 length: 13 residues. Germline CDR1 reads SNHLY; CDR2 reads FYNNEI. Trimming shortened V by 2 bases and J by 6 bases, and 10 bases separated the two germline ends. CDR3 DNA sequence: TGTGCCAGCAGTGAATTTTCCGGGGATGGCTACACCTTC. Translation: CASSEFSGDGYTF.